A selection of T cell receptor beta chains follows, all from one sample in a study of Ad26.COV2.S vaccination and SARS-CoV-2 variants. TCRdb's copy holds only in-frame clones and misses some; the assay was immunoSEQ multiplex PCR. The top ten clones hold 3.3% of a sample with 300,000 to 450,000 clones, approximately 85% of them seen once. The sample consisted of peripheral blood, taken in a trial of Ad26.COV2.S vaccine versus placebo. These receptors came from a person aged 18-60 years who received the Ad26.COV2.S COVID-19 vaccine or a placebo. Both conserved end residues are part of each CDR3. The D gene is left open where the match is weak. Only some rows state a clone size, as once, few, many or a class for expanded clones.

d_call	v_call	clone_size	j_call	cdr3_nt	cdr3_aa
NA	TRBV5-6	NA	TRBJ2-7	TGTGCCAGCAGCTTGGGTGACCTCTCCTACGAGCAGTACTTC	CASSLGDLSYEQYF
NA	TRBV7-2	NA	TRBJ1-4	TGTGCCAGCAGCTCCACCTTAAATGAAAAACTGTTTTTT	CASSSTLNEKLFF
TRBD1	TRBV6-2/TRBV6-3	NA	TRBJ1-5	TGTGCCAGCAGTGTCCTCGGGACAGGGAGCAATCAGCCCCAGCATTTT	CASSVLGTGSNQPQHF
NA	TRBV7-2	NA	TRBJ2-7	TGTGCCAGCAGCGCCCCCGGTGCGGAGCAGTACTTC	CASSAPGAEQYF
NA	TRBV9	NA	TRBJ2-5	TGTGCCAGCAGCGTAGCTCAGACGGACGAGACCCAGTACTTC	CASSVAQTDETQYF
NA	TRBV28	few	TRBJ2-7	TGTGCCAGCATCGACGGACGCTCCTACGAGCAGTACTTC	CASIDGRSYEQYF
NA	TRBV9	NA	TRBJ1-1	TGTGCCAGCAGCGTATTACCCTTGAACACTGAAGCTTTCTTT	CASSVLPLNTEAFF
NA	TRBV18	NA	TRBJ2-5	TGTGCCAGCTCACCGTCTCTGTACAGTCAAGAGACCCAGTACTTC	CASSPSLYSQETQYF
NA	TRBV29-1	NA	TRBJ1-1	TGCAGCGTTGGATTGGGCCTGGGCGCTTTCTTT	CSVGLGLGAFF
NA	TRBV5-5	NA	TRBJ2-7	TGTGCCAGCAGCTTGGAAAGCTTCGAGCAGTACTTC	CASSLESFEQYF
TRBD1	TRBV27	NA	TRBJ1-6	TGTGCCAGCAGGCCAACAGGGGTTTATAATTCACCCCTCCACTTT	CASRPTGVYNSPLHF
NA	TRBV15	NA	TRBJ2-7	TGTGCCACCAGCATTTACGGGGGCTCCTACGAGCAGTACTTC	CATSIYGGSYEQYF
TRBD2	TRBV7-2	NA	TRBJ2-5	TGTGCCAGCAGCAAAATACTAGCGGGCGCAGAGACCCAGTACTTC	CASSKILAGAETQYF
TRBD1	TRBV30	NA	TRBJ2-5	TGTGCCTGGAGTCTGGACAGGTTGGAAGAGACCCAGTACTTC	CAWSLDRLEETQYF
TRBD2	TRBV10-1	NA	TRBJ2-2	TGCGCCAGCAGTGAGCGGCTAGCGGGAGGGATCGGGGAGCTGTTTTTT	CASSERLAGGIGELFF
TRBD2	TRBV11-3	NA	TRBJ2-3	TGTGCCAGCAGCCTCTACGGGAGCGGGGGCACAGATACGCAGTATTTT	CASSLYGSGGTDTQYF
NA	TRBV28	NA	TRBJ2-1	TGTGCCAGCAGTTTGCGGGACACCTCCTACAATGAGCAGTTCTTC	CASSLRDTSYNEQFF
NA	TRBV5-1	NA	TRBJ2-7	TGCGCCAGCAGCTTCACCCCCCAGGAACGCTACGAGCAGTACTTC	CASSFTPQERYEQYF
NA	TRBV24-1	NA	TRBJ2-3	TGTGCCACCAGTGACCGGTCGACTAGCACAGATACGCAGTATTTT	CATSDRSTSTDTQYF
TRBD1	TRBV29-1	NA	TRBJ2-6	TGCAGCGTTGTCCAGGGGGCGCGAGGGGCCAACGTCCTGACTTTC	CSVVQGARGANVLTF
TRBD2	TRBV18	NA	TRBJ2-2	TGTGCCAGCTCACCACAAGCGGGGGGGACCAACACCGGGGAGCTGTTTTTT	CASSPQAGGTNTGELFF
NA	TRBV3-1/TRBV3-2	NA	TRBJ1-2	TGTGCCAGCAGCCAAGAAAGTATTTCGAGGACTTTC	CASSQESISRTF
NA	TRBV11-2	NA	TRBJ1-2	TGTGCCAGCAGCTTAGACAGAAACTATGGCTACACCTTC	CASSLDRNYGYTF
NA	TRBV13	once	TRBJ1-2	TGTGCCAGCAGCTGGGAGACCAGGGACTACTATGGCTACACCTTC	CASSWETRDYYGYTF
TRBD1	TRBV10-2	NA	TRBJ2-7	TGCGCCAGCGGGGAACCGACAGGGCCTTACTACGAGCAGTACTTC	CASGEPTGPYYEQYF
TRBD2	TRBV14	NA	TRBJ2-5	TGTGCCAGCAGCCGAGGACTAGCGGGAGGGCTCGGCGAGACCCAGTACTTC	CASSRGLAGGLGETQYF
TRBD1	TRBV30	NA	TRBJ1-5	TGTGCCTGGGGACAGGGGGGATTCAATCAGCCCCAGCATTTT	CAWGQGGFNQPQHF
NA	TRBV27	NA	TRBJ1-4	TGTGCCAGCAGTTCCGGACCGGGCTCTAATGAAAAACTGTTTTTT	CASSSGPGSNEKLFF